This TCR beta chain was sequenced in a study of Ad26.COV2.S vaccination and SARS-CoV-2 variants. Produced via immunoSEQ multiplex PCR; TCRdb's table is partial and in-frame only. The sample lists approximately 480,000 clones, 87% occurring once. This clone was seen a single time. What it recognizes is unknown. General study results and limits: Breadth of non-spike TCRs did not differ between vaccinees and placebo recipients.

Specified treatment: 15 to 20 received Ad26.COV2.S at low or high dose, single or two shots; about 5 received placebo; per-sample allocation not given. It was on day 63 after the first vaccine or placebo injection that samples were taken. The germline V gene has CDR1 MNHEY and CDR2 SVGEGT. CDR3 size: 15 residues. V dropped 7 bases and J dropped 7; count of bases not matched to a gene: 7. The chain uses TRBV6-2 or TRBV6-3 and TRBJ2-2, with 12 bases aligning to TRBD2. The source was peripheral blood, collected in a trial of Ad26.COV2.S vaccine versus placebo. This TCR was recovered from a person between 18 and 60 years old who received the Ad26.COV2.S COVID-19 vaccine or a placebo. The CDR3 nucleotides read TGTGCCAGCACCCCTAGCGGGAGGGCCTTCGGGGAGCTGTTTTTT. It specifies CASTPSGRAFGELFF.